The rows below give T cell receptor beta chains drawn from one sample of a study of shared clonotypes between healthy human individuals. Assay used: immunoSEQ multiplex PCR; TCRdb lists only in-frame clones, some missing. The sample lists 740,000 or so clones, 60% to 75% occurring once. Sequenced sample: memory CD4+ T cells sorted from blood. The origin of the receptors is a woman in her 30s in good health. CDR3s include the opening cysteine and the closing phenylalanine or tryptophan. Clone size is stated in some rows and not others, as once, few, many or a class when expanded.

j_call v_call clone_size cdr3_aa
TRBJ2-1 TRBV28 NA CASIRDRSEQFF
TRBJ2-1 TRBV30 NA CAWRSGTSQFF
TRBJ2-5 TRBV4-2 few CASSQTGTSGRGETQYF
NA TRBV10-3 NA CAISESRAGSSYEQYF
TRBJ2-1 TRBV5-6 NA CASSLALAEAYNEQFF
TRBJ2-1 TRBV10-3 NA CAISEWLAGDYNEQFF
TRBJ1-5 TRBV5-1 NA CASGQGPNQPQHF
TRBJ2-5 TRBV6-5 NA CASSRQGGETQYF
TRBJ2-5 TRBV6-1 few CASSQTSQETQYF
TRBJ1-2 TRBV28 NA CASRTDRNVGGYTF
TRBJ2-7 TRBV5-1 NA CASSVGGTSFLEQYF
TRBJ2-3 TRBV28 many CASSLGPRGDTQYF
TRBJ2-3 TRBV10-2 NA CASSVTGGTDTQYF
TRBJ2-1 TRBV4-1 NA CASSQGLARSSYNEQFF
TRBJ1-3 TRBV30 NA CAWSPPGGNTIYF
TRBJ2-1 TRBV6-5 NA CASSMGGSPFF
TRBJ1-3 TRBV4-1 NA CASSLAGRGDSGNTIYF
TRBJ1-1 TRBV10-1 NA CASSDNLNTEAFF
TRBJ2-2 TRBV10-3 NA CAISWDSNTGELFF
TRBJ1-3 TRBV5-1 NA CASSLMGTLGSGNTIYF
TRBJ1-2 TRBV6-1 NA CASRLGLNYGYTF
TRBJ1-5 TRBV6-6 NA CASSYISNNQPQHF
TRBJ2-1 TRBV25-1 NA CASRLAGDHREQFF
TRBJ2-7 TRBV6-1 NA CASSPQGTGAYEQYF
TRBJ1-4 TRBV4-1 NA CASSQGWGVSDEKLFF
TRBJ2-5 TRBV7-3 many CASSLSTSGKETQYF
TRBJ2-5 TRBV28 NA CASRRGLEGETQYF
TRBJ2-5 TRBV5-8 NA CASSLGFSGNIETQYF
TRBJ2-1 TRBV5-1 NA CASSQGDHNEQFF
TRBJ2-3 TRBV5-3 NA CARRAGPSGSTLSDTQYF
TRBJ1-4 TRBV9 NA CASSVTGGAGEKLFF
TRBJ1-2 TRBV7-2 NA CASSAYSTGPIYGYTF
TRBJ1-5 TRBV30 NA CAWSIRPYNQPQHF
TRBJ2-7 TRBV6-5 NA CASSYTPSRGYEQYF
TRBJ2-7 TRBV10-3 few CATGADSDEQYF
TRBJ2-1 TRBV7-2 NA CASSLETGYNEQFF
TRBJ1-2 TRBV7-2 NA CASSFWARDSGYTF
TRBJ2-1 TRBV19 NA CASSTQGGEQFF
TRBJ1-1 TRBV29-1 NA CSVAIANTEAFF
TRBJ2-2 TRBV7-9 few CASSLGTTSNTGELFF
TRBJ1-3 TRBV11-2 NA CASSSGQGRYSGNTIYF
TRBJ1-2 TRBV15 NA CATSRDSTRGYTF
TRBJ1-2 TRBV7-2 once CASSPWTGGYGYTF
TRBJ2-2 TRBV29-1 NA CSARQGTTTGELFF